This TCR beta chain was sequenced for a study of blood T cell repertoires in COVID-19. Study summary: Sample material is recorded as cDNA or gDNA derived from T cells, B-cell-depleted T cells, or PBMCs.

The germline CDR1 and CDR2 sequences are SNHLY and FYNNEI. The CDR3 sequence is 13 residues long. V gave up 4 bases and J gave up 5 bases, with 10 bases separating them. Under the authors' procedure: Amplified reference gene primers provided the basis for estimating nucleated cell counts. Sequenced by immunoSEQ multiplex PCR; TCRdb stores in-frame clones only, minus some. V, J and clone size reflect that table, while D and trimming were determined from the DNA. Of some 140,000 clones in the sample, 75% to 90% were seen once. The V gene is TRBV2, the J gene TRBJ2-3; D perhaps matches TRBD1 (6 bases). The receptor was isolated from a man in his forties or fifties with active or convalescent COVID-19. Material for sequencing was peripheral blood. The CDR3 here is CASSVQGRDTQYF. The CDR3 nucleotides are TGTGCCAGCAGTGTACAGGGTAGAGATACGCAGTATTTT.